A selection of T cell receptor beta chains follows, all from one sample in a study of T cells in Graves' hyperthyroidism and ophthalmopathy. TCRdb re-called the multiplex PCR reads with MiXCR, one entry per CDR3 protein. The repertoire consists of more than 350,000 distinct CDR3 sequences, with about 18% occurring once and the leading ten covering roughly a third. Sequences were obtained from blood. These receptors were obtained from a woman aged 25 to 39 with Graves' hyperthyroidism that later progressed to Graves' ophthalmopathy. Each CDR3 is given with its conserved first and last residue. Fields, in order: J gene, D gene, clone size, V gene, CDR3 protein, CDR3 DNA. D genes are given only for firm matches. Size is omitted from some rows. Given values are once, few, many or a class for expanded clones.

j_call: TRBJ1-4; d_call: -; clone_size: few; v_call: TRBV2; cdr3_aa: CASSDFASKEPDGEKLFF; cdr3_nt: TGTGCCAGCAGCGACTTCGCTTCTAAAGAACCTGACGGTGAAAAACTGTTTTTT
j_call: TRBJ1-4; d_call: -; clone_size: many; v_call: TRBV20-1; cdr3_aa: CSAQRDTGYEKLFF; cdr3_nt: TGCAGTGCCCAACGGGACACGGGCTATGAAAAACTGTTTTTT
j_call: TRBJ1-5; d_call: -; clone_size: -; v_call: TRBV30; cdr3_aa: CAWRQDRKHQPQHF; cdr3_nt: TGTGCCTGGAGGCAAGACAGGAAACATCAGCCCCAGCATTTT
j_call: TRBJ2-7; d_call: -; clone_size: -; v_call: TRBV6-1; cdr3_aa: CAIGPSSYEQYF; cdr3_nt: TGTGCCATCGGACCGAGCTCCTACGAGCAGTACTTC
j_call: TRBJ2-1; d_call: TRBD1; clone_size: few; v_call: TRBV19; cdr3_aa: CASSSPLVTGNSYNEQFF; cdr3_nt: TGTGCCAGTAGTTCCCCCTTGGTGACAGGGAACTCCTACAATGAGCAGTTCTTC
j_call: TRBJ1-2; d_call: TRBD1; clone_size: many; v_call: TRBV28; cdr3_aa: CASSFGQGRYGYTF; cdr3_nt: TGTGCCAGCAGTTTTGGACAGGGTCGATATGGCTACACCTTC
j_call: TRBJ2-7; d_call: -; clone_size: -; v_call: TRBV11-3; cdr3_aa: CASSAPGKGSYEQYF; cdr3_nt: TGTGCCAGCAGCGCTCCGGGCAAGGGGTCCTACGAGCAGTACTTC
j_call: TRBJ1-5; d_call: -; clone_size: many; v_call: TRBV29-1; cdr3_aa: CSPGYNRDVNQPQHF; cdr3_nt: TGCAGCCCTGGATACAACAGGGACGTCAATCAGCCCCAGCATTTT
j_call: TRBJ2-3; d_call: -; clone_size: few; v_call: TRBV3-1; cdr3_aa: CASSPVGGTDTQYF; cdr3_nt: TGTGCCAGCAGCCCGGTTGGGGGCACAGATACGCAGTATTTT
j_call: TRBJ2-3; d_call: -; clone_size: -; v_call: TRBV6-1; cdr3_aa: CASSEEVIVTDTQYF; cdr3_nt: TGTGCCAGCAGTGAAGAGGTCATCGTCACAGATACGCAGTATTTT
j_call: TRBJ2-1; d_call: TRBD1; clone_size: many; v_call: TRBV6-1; cdr3_aa: CASSTRTGASYNEQFF; cdr3_nt: TGTGCCAGCAGTACCCGGACAGGGGCGTCCTACAATGAGCAGTTCTTC
j_call: TRBJ1-4; d_call: TRBD1; clone_size: many; v_call: TRBV7-9; cdr3_aa: CASSLAQTGWDEKLFF; cdr3_nt: TGTGCCAGCAGCTTAGCCCAGACAGGGTGGGATGAAAAACTGTTTTTT
j_call: TRBJ2-1; d_call: TRBD2; clone_size: many; v_call: TRBV6-2/TRBV6-3; cdr3_aa: CASSYGLAGGGQFF; cdr3_nt: TGTGCCAGCAGTTACGGGTTAGCGGGAGGAGGACAGTTCTTC
j_call: TRBJ2-5; d_call: -; clone_size: many; v_call: TRBV20-1; cdr3_aa: CSAPGPSWETQYF; cdr3_nt: TGCAGTGCACCGGGGCCTTCATGGGAGACCCAGTACTTC
j_call: TRBJ1-1; d_call: -; clone_size: many; v_call: TRBV11-2; cdr3_aa: CASSLNPGVTEAFF; cdr3_nt: TGTGCCAGCAGCTTAAACCCAGGGGTCACTGAAGCTTTCTTT
j_call: TRBJ1-1; d_call: -; clone_size: many; v_call: TRBV6-1; cdr3_aa: CASSPSEAFF; cdr3_nt: TGTGCCAGCAGTCCGTCCGAAGCTTTCTTT
j_call: TRBJ2-1; d_call: -; clone_size: many; v_call: TRBV2; cdr3_aa: CASRRRGTHNEQFF; cdr3_nt: TGTGCCAGCCGAAGGCGGGGGACACACAATGAGCAGTTCTTC
j_call: TRBJ1-2; d_call: TRBD1; clone_size: many; v_call: TRBV28; cdr3_aa: CASSLSGRGTSGYTF; cdr3_nt: TGTGCCAGCAGTTTATCCGGCAGGGGGACCAGTGGCTACACCTTC
j_call: TRBJ2-2; d_call: TRBD1; clone_size: -; v_call: TRBV5-1; cdr3_aa: CASSFIWWEQGAYRDTGELFF; cdr3_nt: TGCGCCAGCAGCTTTATTTGGTGGGAACAGGGGGCGTATAGGGACACCGGGGAGCTGTTTTTT
j_call: TRBJ1-2; d_call: TRBD1; clone_size: many; v_call: TRBV7-9; cdr3_aa: CASSLTQTDRNYGYTF; cdr3_nt: TGTGCCAGCAGCTTAACCCAAACGGACAGGAACTATGGCTACACCTTC
j_call: TRBJ2-3; d_call: -; clone_size: many; v_call: TRBV27; cdr3_aa: CASSSHRVLLADTQYF; cdr3_nt: TGTGCCAGCAGTTCGCACAGGGTACTCCTGGCAGATACGCAGTATTTT
j_call: TRBJ2-1; d_call: -; clone_size: few; v_call: TRBV27; cdr3_aa: CASTRQGFYNEQFF; cdr3_nt: TGTGCCAGCACCAGGCAGGGCTTCTACAATGAGCAGTTCTTC
j_call: TRBJ2-7; d_call: -; clone_size: -; v_call: TRBV5-4; cdr3_aa: CASSDPVGADEQYF; cdr3_nt: TGTGCCAGCAGCGATCCAGTGGGGGCGGATGAGCAGTACTTC
j_call: TRBJ1-6; d_call: TRBD1; clone_size: once; v_call: TRBV5-6; cdr3_aa: CASSQTGGYNSHLHF; cdr3_nt: TGTGCCAGCAGTCAGACAGGGGGTTATAATTCACACCTCCACTTT
j_call: TRBJ2-5; d_call: TRBD2; clone_size: -; v_call: TRBV11-3; cdr3_aa: CASSSSGRLISETQYF; cdr3_nt: TGTGCCAGCAGCTCTAGCGGGAGGTTAATATCGGAGACCCAGTACTTC
j_call: TRBJ2-7; d_call: -; clone_size: once; v_call: TRBV27; cdr3_aa: CASSLRLGLYEQYF; cdr3_nt: TGTGCCAGCAGTTTACGACTAGGACTGTACGAGCAGTACTTC
j_call: TRBJ1-2; d_call: TRBD1; clone_size: few; v_call: TRBV5-4; cdr3_aa: CASSLVQGVTYGYTF; cdr3_nt: TGTGCCAGCAGCTTGGTACAGGGGGTTACTTATGGCTACACCTTC
j_call: TRBJ2-2; d_call: TRBD2; clone_size: many; v_call: TRBV27; cdr3_aa: CASRRDYNTGELFF; cdr3_nt: TGTGCCAGCAGAAGGGACTATAACACCGGGGAGCTGTTTTTT
j_call: TRBJ2-7; d_call: -; clone_size: many; v_call: TRBV5-1; cdr3_aa: CASSFSQGPYEQYF; cdr3_nt: TGCGCCAGCAGCTTCTCTCAGGGACCCTACGAGCAGTACTTC
j_call: TRBJ2-6; d_call: TRBD1; clone_size: few; v_call: TRBV3-1; cdr3_aa: CASSQDRGETGGSSGANVLTF; cdr3_nt: TGTGCCAGCAGCCAAGACCGGGGAGAGACAGGGGGTAGCTCTGGGGCCAACGTCCTGACTTTC
j_call: TRBJ2-3; d_call: -; clone_size: many; v_call: TRBV7-9; cdr3_aa: CASSYGLDTQYF; cdr3_nt: TGTGCCAGCAGCTACGGGTTAGATACGCAGTATTTT
j_call: TRBJ1-4; d_call: -; clone_size: few; v_call: TRBV4-1; cdr3_aa: CASSQDGTSTNEKLFF; cdr3_nt: TGCGCCAGCAGCCAAGACGGGACCTCAACTAATGAAAAACTGTTTTTT
j_call: TRBJ2-2; d_call: -; clone_size: many; v_call: TRBV20-1; cdr3_aa: CSARDPLLAPGELFF; cdr3_nt: TGCAGTGCTAGAGATCCCCTTCTTGCCCCCGGGGAGCTGTTTTTT
j_call: TRBJ2-2; d_call: TRBD2; clone_size: many; v_call: TRBV3-1; cdr3_aa: CASSQDVPVGSPTAAGELFF; cdr3_nt: TGTGCCAGCAGCCAAGATGTACCGGTAGGATCCCCTACAGCGGCGGGGGAACTGTTTTTT
j_call: TRBJ2-3; d_call: -; clone_size: few; v_call: TRBV9; cdr3_aa: CASSVAPEGADSDTQYF; cdr3_nt: TGTGCCAGCAGCGTCGCCCCGGAGGGAGCGGACTCAGATACGCAGTATTTT
j_call: TRBJ1-2; d_call: -; clone_size: -; v_call: TRBV28; cdr3_aa: CASDEGNHYGYTF; cdr3_nt: TGTGCCAGCGACGAGGGGAATCACTATGGCTACACCTTC
j_call: TRBJ2-3; d_call: -; clone_size: many; v_call: TRBV10-3; cdr3_aa: CAISELDSPADTQYF; cdr3_nt: TGTGCCATCAGTGAGTTGGACAGTCCCGCAGATACGCAGTATTTT
j_call: TRBJ2-3; d_call: -; clone_size: few; v_call: TRBV7-2; cdr3_aa: CASRLWDRTDTQYF; cdr3_nt: TGTGCCAGCAGATTGTGGGATCGCACAGATACGCAGTATTTT
j_call: TRBJ2-3; d_call: TRBD2; clone_size: many; v_call: TRBV2; cdr3_aa: CASRMRLAGGPGGTDTQYF; cdr3_nt: TGTGCCAGTCGAATGAGACTAGCGGGAGGGCCTGGTGGCACAGATACGCAGTATTTT
j_call: TRBJ2-1; d_call: -; clone_size: many; v_call: TRBV3-1; cdr3_aa: CASSQFAGYEQFF; cdr3_nt: TGTGCCAGCAGCCAATTCGCAGGGTATGAGCAGTTCTTC
j_call: TRBJ1-1; d_call: TRBD1; clone_size: many; v_call: TRBV10-3; cdr3_aa: CAIRDRGQNTEAFF; cdr3_nt: TGTGCCATCAGGGACAGGGGGCAGAACACTGAAGCTTTCTTT
j_call: TRBJ2-7; d_call: -; clone_size: few; v_call: TRBV20-1; cdr3_aa: CSAPPDAYEQYF; cdr3_nt: TGCAGTGCCCCCCCGGACGCCTACGAGCAGTACTTC
j_call: TRBJ2-7; d_call: -; clone_size: many; v_call: TRBV7-9; cdr3_aa: CASSSSRGQSSYEQYF; cdr3_nt: TGTGCCAGCAGCTCGTCGCGGGGACAGAGCTCCTACGAGCAGTACTTC
j_call: TRBJ2-2; d_call: -; clone_size: many; v_call: TRBV20-1; cdr3_aa: CSAREIGQPGELFF; cdr3_nt: TGCAGTGCTAGGGAGATCGGACAACCCGGGGAGCTGTTTTTT
j_call: TRBJ2-3; d_call: -; clone_size: many; v_call: TRBV20-1; cdr3_aa: CSAREGGMRGRTDTQYF; cdr3_nt: TGCAGTGCTAGAGAGGGTGGGATGCGGGGCAGAACAGATACGCAGTATTTT
j_call: TRBJ1-1; d_call: -; clone_size: -; v_call: TRBV12-3/TRBV12-4; cdr3_aa: CASSLRGPGDKAFF; cdr3_nt: TGTGCCAGCAGTTTACGGGGCCCTGGGGACAAAGCTTTCTTT
j_call: TRBJ2-7; d_call: -; clone_size: few; v_call: TRBV19; cdr3_aa: CASSKRAQLSYEQYF; cdr3_nt: TGTGCCAGTAGTAAGCGGGCCCAACTATCCTACGAGCAGTACTTC
j_call: TRBJ1-1; d_call: -; clone_size: many; v_call: TRBV5-1; cdr3_aa: CASSFLNTEAFF; cdr3_nt: TGCGCCAGCAGCTTCTTGAACACTGAAGCTTTCTTT